This is a list of T cell receptor beta chains from one sample in a study of cytomegalovirus exposure and HLA in healthy donors. Clones were read by immunoSEQ multiplex PCR, and TCRdb kept only the in-frame ones, dropping some. The sample includes around 130,000 clones, less than 85% of them seen just once. Source material: PBMCs. Source of these receptors: a man aged 40-49 years in good health and CMV-seronegative. The CDR3 runs from the conserved cysteine through the conserved F or W. The D gene is left open where the match is weak. The listing skips clone size in some rows; elsewhere it reads once, few, many or a size class.

D	V	J	size	length	CDR3	DNA
TRBD1	TRBV7-9	TRBJ1-2	-	16	CASSPHLGQGSYGYTF	TGTGCCAGCAGCCCGCACCTAGGACAGGGCTCCTATGGCTACACCTTC
-	TRBV7-2	TRBJ2-7	-	14	CASSLVLAQYEQYF	TGTGCCAGCAGCTTGGTCTTAGCCCAATACGAGCAGTACTTC
-	TRBV2	TRBJ1-6	-	15	CAIPEGGIYNSPLHF	TGTGCCATACCAGAGGGGGGGATTTATAATTCACCCCTCCACTTT
TRBD1	TRBV7-8	TRBJ2-3	-	17	CASSLSGTGLRTDTQYF	TGTGCCAGCAGCTTAAGCGGGACAGGGTTAAGGACAGATACGCAGTATTTT
-	TRBV2	TRBJ1-6	once	14	CASTSRGEGSPLHF	TGTGCCAGCACCTCGCGGGGCGAAGGTTCACCCCTCCACTTT
-	TRBV27	TRBJ1-1	-	14	CASSRSGGDGGAFF	TGTGCCAGCAGCCGCAGCGGGGGGGATGGAGGTGCTTTCTTT
-	TRBV5-4	TRBJ1-6	-	15	CASSLPQGNNSPLHF	TGTGCCAGCAGCTTGCCGCAGGGTAACAATTCACCCCTCCACTTT
TRBD2	TRBV5-6	TRBJ2-2	-	19	CASSLRGGSGVTNTGELFF	TGTGCCAGCAGCTTGAGGGGCGGGAGTGGTGTTACGAACACCGGGGAGCTGTTTTTT
TRBD1	TRBV10-3	TRBJ2-7	-	14	CAIRDRDRGYEQYF	TGTGCCATCAGGGACCGGGACAGAGGCTACGAGCAGTACTTC
-	TRBV5-1	TRBJ2-2	-	14	CASSLQGNTGELFF	TGCGCCAGCAGCTTACAGGGGAACACCGGGGAGCTGTTTTTT
-	TRBV28	TRBJ2-5	-	14	CASSLASGEETQYF	TGTGCCAGCAGTTTGGCTTCAGGGGAAGAGACCCAGTACTTC
TRBD2	TRBV2	TRBJ2-3	-	15	CASKGTLAGYDTQYF	TGTGCCAGCAAGGGGACTCTAGCGGGGTATGATACGCAGTATTTT
-	TRBV28	TRBJ1-5	-	14	CASSFGGRYQPQHF	TGTGCCAGCAGTTTCGGGGGTCGTTACCAGCCCCAGCATTTT
TRBD1	TRBV6-4	TRBJ1-4	-	15	CAGDRVWATNEKLFF	TGTGCGGGGGACAGGGTATGGGCAACTAATGAAAAACTGTTTTTT
-	TRBV28	TRBJ1-1	-	16	CASSLGGERQNTEAFF	TGTGCCAGCAGTTTGGGGGGGGAAAGACAGAACACTGAAGCTTTCTTT
TRBD1	TRBV7-9	TRBJ1-6	-	16	CASSLAGQGANSPLHF	TGTGCCAGCAGCCTGGCGGGACAGGGGGCTAATTCACCCCTCCACTTT
TRBD1	TRBV25-1	TRBJ1-2	-	14	CASSTGALNYGYTF	TGTGCCAGCAGCACAGGGGCTCTTAACTATGGCTACACCTTC
TRBD1	TRBV2	TRBJ1-5	-	13	CASSTGGAQPQHF	TGTGCCAGCAGCACAGGGGGGGCTCAGCCCCAGCATTTT
-	TRBV4-1	TRBJ2-1	-	18	CASSRLLGTPRPYNEQFF	TGCGCCAGCAGCCGTCTTCTCGGGACTCCCAGGCCCTACAATGAGCAGTTCTTC
TRBD2	TRBV6-4	TRBJ2-4	-	16	CASSDEAGGGKNIQYF	TGTGCCAGCAGTGACGAAGCGGGAGGGGGCAAAAACATTCAGTACTTC
-	TRBV6-1	TRBJ2-7	-	13	CATKPGDQYEQYF	TGTGCCACTAAACCGGGGGACCAGTACGAGCAGTACTTC
TRBD2	TRBV19	TRBJ2-7	-	12	CGSPGGTYEQYF	TGTGGTAGCCCCGGGGGGACCTACGAGCAGTACTTC
-	TRBV15	TRBJ2-7	once	15	CATSRVEGNPYEQYF	TGTGCCACCAGCAGAGTGGAGGGAAATCCCTACGAGCAGTACTTC
-	TRBV2	TRBJ2-2	-	15	CASSFGGINTGELFF	TGTGCCAGCAGTTTCGGGGGAATTAACACCGGGGAGCTGTTTTTT
-	TRBV4-1	TRBJ1-4	-	14	CASRHQGGIEKLFF	TGCGCCAGCAGGCATCAGGGAGGGATTGAAAAACTGTTTTTT
TRBD2	TRBV5-1	TRBJ2-7	-	15	CASSLLAGGSYEQYF	TGCGCCAGCAGTTTGCTAGCGGGGGGTTCCTACGAGCAGTACTTC
TRBD1	TRBV5-1	TRBJ2-1	-	15	CASSPGTGGYNEQFF	TGCGCCAGCAGCCCCGGGACAGGGGGATACAATGAGCAGTTCTTC
-	TRBV5-6	TRBJ1-2	-	14	CASSGGAGNYGYTF	TGTGCCAGCAGCGGAGGTGCGGGGAACTATGGCTACACCTTC
TRBD1	TRBV27	TRBJ2-7	-	15	CASSYLSGTGGEQYF	TGTGCCAGCAGTTACCTCTCCGGGACAGGGGGAGAGCAGTACTTC
TRBD2	TRBV10-3	TRBJ2-7	-	18	CAISESTGGSTGFYEQYF	TGTGCCATCAGTGAGTCGACGGGGGGGTCCACGGGCTTTTACGAGCAGTACTTC
TRBD1	TRBV28	TRBJ1-4	-	15	CASSSPGQRGEKLFF	TGTGCCAGCAGTTCCCCGGGACAGCGCGGGGAAAAACTGTTTTTT
-	TRBV15	TRBJ2-3	-	14	CATSRVRSTDTQYF	TGTGCCACCAGCAGAGTGCGGAGCACAGATACGCAGTATTTT
-	TRBV6-1	TRBJ1-4	few	15	CASSHGGGGNEKLFF	TGTGCCAGCAGTCATGGGGGAGGGGGAAATGAAAAACTGTTTTTT
TRBD2	TRBV5-1	TRBJ2-2	-	15	CASRTTSADTGELFF	TGCGCCAGCAGGACGACTAGCGCTGACACCGGGGAGCTGTTTTTT
-	TRBV6-6	TRBJ1-5	-	15	CASTKLGLSNQPQHF	TGTGCCAGCACCAAATTAGGACTTAGCAATCAGCCCCAGCATTTT
TRBD1	TRBV7-9	TRBJ2-7	few	15	CASSASGTGAYEQYF	TGTGCCAGCAGCGCATCCGGGACAGGGGCGTACGAGCAGTACTTC
TRBD1	TRBV5-1	TRBJ1-2	-	15	CASSFGTGVRYGYTF	TGCGCCAGCAGCTTCGGAACAGGGGTAAGGTATGGCTACACCTTC
-	TRBV27	TRBJ2-4	-	18	CASRSRGRPTLAKNIQYF	TGTGCCAGCAGGTCACGGGGGAGGCCTACCTTAGCCAAAAACATTCAGTACTTC
TRBD2	TRBV10-3	TRBJ2-7	once	14	CAISDTRGGHEQYF	TGTGCCATCAGTGATACCCGGGGGGGCCACGAGCAGTACTTC
TRBD1	TRBV7-7	TRBJ2-5	few	15	CASSLAGQGAETQYF	TGTGCCAGCAGCTTAGCGGGACAGGGGGCGGAGACCCAGTACTTC
TRBD1	TRBV28	TRBJ2-5	-	15	CASSLSQGWQETQYF	TGTGCCAGCAGTTTATCACAGGGGTGGCAAGAGACCCAGTACTTC
TRBD2	TRBV18	TRBJ2-7	-	15	CASSASGVSSYEQYF	TGTGCCAGCTCAGCTAGCGGGGTAAGCTCCTACGAGCAGTACTTC
-	TRBV21-1	TRBJ2-1	-	15	CASSKVAGGYNEQFF	TGTGCCAGCAGCAAAGTCGCGGGAGGGTACAATGAGCAGTTCTTC
-	TRBV29-1	TRBJ2-3	-	15	CSVERPSPRADTQYF	TGCAGCGTTGAACGGCCCTCACCTCGGGCAGATACGCAGTATTTT
TRBD2	TRBV11-3	TRBJ2-5	-	15	CASSLGEGEGETQYF	TGTGCCAGCAGCTTAGGGGAGGGAGAAGGGGAGACCCAGTACTTC
TRBD2	TRBV4-2	TRBJ2-3	-	15	CASSGTSGGTDTQYF	TGTGCCAGCAGCGGGACTAGCGGAGGCACAGATACGCAGTATTTT
TRBD2	TRBV7-9	TRBJ2-3	-	15	CASSLPRTSGDTQYF	TGTGCCAGCAGCTTACCCCGGACTAGCGGGGATACGCAGTATTTT
-	TRBV6-5	TRBJ1-2	-	12	CASSLGGGGYTF	TGTGCCAGCAGTCTGGGGGGGGGAGGCTACACCTTC
-	TRBV2	TRBJ1-3	-	13	CASSEAGAPTIYF	TGTGCCAGCAGTGAAGCTGGGGCCCCCACCATATATTTT
TRBD1	TRBV6-5	TRBJ2-1	-	16	CASSSPGQGASFEQFF	TGTGCCAGCAGTTCCCCGGGACAGGGGGCGTCCTTTGAGCAGTTCTTC
-	TRBV2	TRBJ1-5	once	16	CASTLMGANSNQPQHF	TGTGCCAGCACCCTAATGGGGGCCAATAGCAATCAGCCCCAGCATTTT
-	TRBV4-1	TRBJ2-1	-	17	CASSHVAGGRTYNEQFF	TGCGCCAGCAGCCATGTAGCAGGGGGGAGAACCTACAATGAGCAGTTCTTC
-	TRBV4-2	TRBJ2-1	-	14	CASSQVGGTNEQFF	TGTGCCAGCAGCCAAGTTGGCGGGACTAATGAGCAGTTCTTC